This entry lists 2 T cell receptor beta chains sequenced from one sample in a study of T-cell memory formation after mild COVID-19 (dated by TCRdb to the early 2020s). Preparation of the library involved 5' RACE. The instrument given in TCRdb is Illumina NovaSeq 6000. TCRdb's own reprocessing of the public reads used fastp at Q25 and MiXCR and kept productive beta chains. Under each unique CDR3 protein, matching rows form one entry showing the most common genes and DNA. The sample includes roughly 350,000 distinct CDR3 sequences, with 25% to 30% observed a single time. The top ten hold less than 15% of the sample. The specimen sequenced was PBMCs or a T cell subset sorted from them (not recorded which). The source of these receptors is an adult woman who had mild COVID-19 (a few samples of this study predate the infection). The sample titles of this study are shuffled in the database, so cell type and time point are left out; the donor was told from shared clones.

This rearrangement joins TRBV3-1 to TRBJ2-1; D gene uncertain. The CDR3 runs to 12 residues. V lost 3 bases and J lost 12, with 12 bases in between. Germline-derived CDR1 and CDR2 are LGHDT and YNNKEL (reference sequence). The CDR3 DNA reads TGTGCCAGCAGCCATTTAGGTTTGGGGCAGTTCTTC. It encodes CASSHLGLGQFF.

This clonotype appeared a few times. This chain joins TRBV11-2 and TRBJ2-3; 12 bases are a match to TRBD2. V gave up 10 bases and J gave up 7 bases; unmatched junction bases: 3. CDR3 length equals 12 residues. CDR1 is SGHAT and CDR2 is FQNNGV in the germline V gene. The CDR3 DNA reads TGTGCCACGGGACTAGCGGGTTATACGCAGTATTTT. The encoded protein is CATGLAGYTQYF.